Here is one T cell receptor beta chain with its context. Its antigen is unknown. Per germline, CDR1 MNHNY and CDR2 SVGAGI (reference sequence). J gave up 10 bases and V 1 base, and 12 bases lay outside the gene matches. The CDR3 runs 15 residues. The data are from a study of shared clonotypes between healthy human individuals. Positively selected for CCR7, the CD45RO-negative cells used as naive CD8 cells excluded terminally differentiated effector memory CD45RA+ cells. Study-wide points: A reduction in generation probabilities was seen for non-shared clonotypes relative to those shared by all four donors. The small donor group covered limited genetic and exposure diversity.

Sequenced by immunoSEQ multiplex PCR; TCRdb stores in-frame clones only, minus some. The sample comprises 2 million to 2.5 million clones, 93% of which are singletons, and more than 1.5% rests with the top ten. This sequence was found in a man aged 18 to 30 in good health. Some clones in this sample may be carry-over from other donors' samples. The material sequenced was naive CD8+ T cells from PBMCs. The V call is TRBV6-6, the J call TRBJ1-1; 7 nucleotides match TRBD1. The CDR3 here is CASSYLDFKGAAAFF. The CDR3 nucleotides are TGTGCCAGCAGTTACTTGGATTTCAAGGGGGCGGCAGCTTTCTTT.